This TCR beta chain was captured in a study of T-cell reconstitution after alpha-beta-depleted transplantation in children. Preparation of the TCRbeta library used unique molecular identifiers. One entry per CDR3 protein, called by TCRdb with MiXCR from the PCR reads. The data show approximately 520,000 distinct CDR3 sequences, more than 9.5% seen once. The CDR3 extends over 21 amino acids. The germline CDR1 and CDR2 sequences are MDHEN and SYDVKM. Deletions cut 7 bases from V and 1 base from J, with 35 bases between. This clonotype has just a few counts. Antigen: not known. Study-wide points: Fresh T-cell production supplied most of the T-cell counts and diversity seen one year after transplant. As was reported, about two months after transplant, alpha-beta T cells came from several hundred expanded graft clones. Recipient T cells and thymic progenitors that survived gave rise to the high TCRbeta diversity observed at day 60 in some patients.

V gene TRBV28 combines with J gene TRBJ2-7, with D maybe TRBD2 (6 bases). Sequencing was performed on PBMCs, mostly from graft donor cells, taken 180 days after TCRalphabeta/CD19-depleted stem cell transplant. This clonotype originated in a female patient aged 2 to 10 who had a stem cell transplant for aplastic anemia, so the T cells may come from the graft donor. The CDR3 spells CASTLSLGVPRWGGNSYEQYF. The CDR3, as DNA: TGTGCCAGCACCCTGAGTTTGGGGGTCCCCCGGTGGGGCGGGAATTCCTACGAGCAGTACTTC.